This T cell receptor (beta chain) emerged from a study of identical twins (dated by TCRdb to about 2016). Looking at the study overall: To test whether fetal clonotypes persist, this study deep-sequenced TCR alpha and beta repertoires from monozygotic twins, from unrelated adults of various ages, and from cord blood. To rule out contamination, replicate twin experiments were performed at different times with different library preparation protocols.

The paper's findings and limits, for the study overall: In monozygotic twins, out-of-frame TCR alpha sharing was systematically underestimated by recombination models, although the models agreed with sharing between unrelated individuals. Excess twin sharing in beta out-of-frame sequences was weaker because fewer shared sequences lowered the signal-to-noise ratio. Because the same donors could not be followed over many years, conclusions were based on cross-sectional statistical analysis. Invariant T cells such as MAIT and iNKT could partly confound zero-insertion analyses, although diverse VJ usage argued against such confounding for most clonotypes. Out-of-frame TCR alpha sequences shared between twins showed an excess of low generation-probability sequences compared with coincidental sharing between unrelated individuals. Fewer insertions were carried by abundant cord blood beta clonotypes, a similar but weaker trend appeared in young adult naive repertoires, and no such trend appeared in memory repertoires.

Notes on this clonotype: What this receptor recognizes is not known. Qualities for individual bases were not recorded, and no much larger clone is one base off.

Including cysteine and phenylalanine, the CDR3 has 14 amino acids. The sequence is cut down to CDR3 DNA, 42 bases in frame from base 1. CDR1 and CDR2 are drawn from the germline V gene: SGHTA, FQGNSA. Every donor was a healthy Caucasian. Receptors were amplified or captured by 5' RACE. Sequenced using an Illumina HiSeq 2000. Template switching introduced a universal primer binding site; the final cDNA contained a unique molecular identifier, enabling accurate counting of TCR cDNA molecules. Specific primers in the conserved constant-segment region were used to synthesize first-strand cDNA for TCR alpha and beta chains. To control for contamination, each cDNA library was double barcoded with a SMART-Mk sample barcode plus Illumina barcodes. TruSeq adapter sequences along with Illumina sample barcodes were introduced in two successive PCR steps. The TCR alpha and beta cDNA libraries were sequenced on the Illumina HiSeq platform using custom primers. The original pipeline was this. MiGEC was used to process raw reads and extract unique molecular identifiers, and MiXCR was used to find CDR3 positions. Recombination models were inferred per individual with the repgenHMM and IGoR tools using an EM algorithm. The analysis of shared clonotypes was done with the tcR package in R, with sharing normalized by the product of cloneset sizes. To study raw recombination free of thymic and clonal selection effects, out-of-frame nonproductive sequences were analyzed. The raw public data were reprocessed by TCRdb itself: fastp quality trimming at Q25, MiXCR clonotype calling, in-frame beta chains only. Rows are unified per CDR3 protein, each entry keeping the most common DNA and genes. The V and J calls follow TCRdb's processing rather than the paper's. This sample has 1.5 million to 2 million distinct CDR3 sequences in its table, and roughly 35% of those were observed once. 0.25% to 0.3% of the sample rests with the top ten.

Sequencing input: cord blood. Recombination linked TRBV7-2 to TRBJ2-4, with 7 middle bases fitting TRBD2. The DNA end is more similar to TRBJ2-5, so the J call may be wrong. This clonotype originated in a newborn girl in good health. CDR3 protein: CASSLATSLGTQYF. The nucleotide sequence reads as follows: TGTGCCAGCAGCTTAGCGACTAGCTTAGGGACCCAGTACTTC.